This T cell receptor beta chain was obtained from a study of long-term antiretroviral therapy in people with HIV. In germline, CDR1 is LNHNV, CDR2 YYDKDF (reference sequence). Trimming stripped 3 bases from V and 6 bases from J, with 15 bases between. This CDR3 region has 14 residues. Running of the v3.0 immunoSEQ assay took place at survey level. The repertoire was sequenced with immunoSEQ multiplex PCR; TCRdb's copy has only in-frame clones and lacks some. Among some 48,000 clones listed, around 80% were seen once. This rearrangement joins TRBV15 to TRBJ2-7; D is unresolved. Sequences were derived from unsorted PBMCs, sampled 0.8 years after starting antiretroviral therapy. The receptor was derived from a woman aged 18-29 years with HIV. In nucleotides, the CDR3 is TGTGCCACCAGCAGGCCGGGCTATAACGCCGAGCAGTACTTC. Translation: CATSRPGYNAEQYF.